This entry features one T cell receptor (beta chain) sequence. It has no known antigen specificity. No much larger clonotype is one base removed from it; base qualities were not supplied. The CDR3 starts with the cysteine, ends with the phenylalanine, and has 13 residues. The CDR3 DNA has 39 bases and is translated from base 1. These data are taken from a study of CD8 T cells in Susac syndrome (dated by TCRdb to 2018 to 2020). As for the study more broadly: The study used repertoire sequencing to test whether antigen drove CD8+ T cell activation and differentiation in Susac syndrome. The study compared CD8+ T cell repertoire clonality among 12 healthy donors, roughly 14 Susac syndrome patients and fewer than 19 multiple sclerosis patients.

Study-wide conclusions, independent of this receptor: The number of individuals in the TCR sequencing and HLA analysis was recognized as being relatively small.

Peripheral blood CD8+ and CD4+ T cells from healthy donors, Susac syndrome patients and multiple sclerosis patients were profiled by high-throughput TCR beta sequencing. Healthy donors were included as age- and sex-matched controls. Bulk CD8+ and CD4+ T cells were purified by magnetic negative isolation, whereas CD8+ TEMRA cells were enriched by FACS. Blood was collected in EDTA tubes and processed within 24 hours, with PBMCs isolated through density gradient centrifugation. PBMCs destined for TCR sequencing were cryopreserved in liquid nitrogen and later thawed in a 37 °C water bath. The sorted or isolated CD4+, CD8+ and CD8+ TEMRA cells had a purity of 90% or higher. RNA was extracted using the RNeasy kit, and roughly 0.5 to 1 ug of the RNA was reverse transcribed with random hexamers. TCR beta CDR3 regions were amplified with the immunoSEQ multiplex PCR assay covering 54 Vbeta and 13 Jbeta segments. To correct PCR amplification bias, a synthetic template baseline was used for both primer optimization and computational correction. On the authors' methods: Reads were assigned to V, D and J genes according to IMGT and analyzed in immunoSEQ Analyzer, with only productive sequences retained. Clonality was computed as one minus Shannon entropy normalized by log2 of the number of productive unique sequences. For each patient and control, public and private clones were evaluated among the 100 most prevalent clones. A clone was defined as Susac-specific if it was absent from the healthy and MS cohorts, from roughly 1,000 published viral clones and from other ImmuneACCESS disease sequences. Using fastp at Q25 and MiXCR, TCRdb reprocessed the public reads and kept productive beta chains. Records with the same CDR3 protein are collapsed into one entry carrying the most frequent genes and DNA. The V and J calls and clone size come from TCRdb's table, not from the authors' own analysis. Present in this sample are 130,000 to 150,000 distinct CDR3 sequences, roughly 94% of which were seen just once. Approximately 0.27% of the sample rests with the top ten.

Sequencing input: CD8+ T cells from PBMCs. The sequence derives from a human donor in good health. The V and J segments used are TRBV21-1 and TRBJ2-7; the table's D call, TRBD1, has no DNA check behind it. TRBV21-1 is designated a pseudogene. CDR3 region: CASRRDRGYEQYF. The sequenced DNA is TGTGCCAGCAGAAGAGACAGGGGGTACGAGCAGTACTTC.